This T cell receptor (beta chain) was captured by sequencing in a study of CD8+ T cells in alopecia areata. Notes on this clone: No antigen is known for it.

Study-level results: Scalp and blood samples kept many expanded lesional clones throughout tofacitinib. Significant decreases in scalp clonality and expanded CD8+ clones followed tofacitinib treatment. Lesional scalp, notably in alopecia totalis/universalis, had clonality above that of normal scalp.

It was cDNA, reverse transcribed from extracted RNA, that served as the sequencing template. Using immunoSEQ multiplex PCR, the repertoire was profiled, and TCRdb retains in-frame clones only, with some absent. The sample lists hundreds of thousands of clones, about 62% occurring once. Per the germline V gene, CDR1 is GTSNPN and CDR2 is SVGIG (reference sequence). The CDR3 is made up of 15 amino acids. V was trimmed by 0 bases and J by 2 bases, leaving 12 bases between them. Treatment indicated: oral pan-JAK inhibitor, 5-10 mg twice daily. As part of sample collection, lesional scalp punch biopsies and peripheral blood were taken from alopecia areata patients.

The source is a human donor with alopecia areata. The material sequenced was CD4+ T cells sorted from blood, taken at week 24, from a patient treated with tofacitinib. The rearrangement uses TRBV30 and TRBJ2-3, with D perhaps assigned TRBD1 or TRBD2 (5 bases each). Here the CDR3 DNA reads TGTGCCTGGAGTGTACGAAGGGGACCCACAGATACGCAGTATTTT. Translation: CAWSVRRGPTDTQYF.